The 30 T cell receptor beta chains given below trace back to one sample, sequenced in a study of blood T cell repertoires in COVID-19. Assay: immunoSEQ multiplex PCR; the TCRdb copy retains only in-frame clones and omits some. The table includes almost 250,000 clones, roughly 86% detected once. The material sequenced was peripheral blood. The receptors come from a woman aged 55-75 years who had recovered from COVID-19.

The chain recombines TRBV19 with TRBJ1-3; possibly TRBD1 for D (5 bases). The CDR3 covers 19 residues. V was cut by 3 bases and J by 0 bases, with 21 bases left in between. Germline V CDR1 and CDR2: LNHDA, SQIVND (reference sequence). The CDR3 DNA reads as TGTGCCAGTAGTATCTTTAAGACCGGGGAGGGGAGCTCTGGAAACACCATATATTTT. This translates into CASSIFKTGEGSSGNTIYF.

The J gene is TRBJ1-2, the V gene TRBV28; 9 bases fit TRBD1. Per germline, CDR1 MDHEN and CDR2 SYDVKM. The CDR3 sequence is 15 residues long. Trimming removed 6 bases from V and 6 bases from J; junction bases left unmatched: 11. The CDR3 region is CASRQIPGQGNGYTF. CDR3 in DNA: TGTGCCAGCAGACAGATCCCGGGACAGGGTAATGGCTACACCTTC.

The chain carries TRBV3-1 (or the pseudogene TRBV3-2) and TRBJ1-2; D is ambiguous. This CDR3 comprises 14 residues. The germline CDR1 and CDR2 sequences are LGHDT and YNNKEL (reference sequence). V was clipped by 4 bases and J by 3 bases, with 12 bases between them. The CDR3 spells CASSPTGSYYGYTF. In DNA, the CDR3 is TGTGCCAGCAGCCCCACCGGGAGCTACTATGGCTACACCTTC.

In DNA, the CDR3 is TGTGCCAGCAGTCCGACAGACGAGCAGTACTTC. This gives the protein CASSPTDEQYF. The chain uses TRBV2 and TRBJ2-7, with D maybe TRBD1 (5 bases). Germline V CDR1 and CDR2: SNHLY, FYNNEI. The CDR3 is 11 residues long. The germline V and J ends were trimmed by 5 bases and 5 bases, with 7 bases remaining between them.

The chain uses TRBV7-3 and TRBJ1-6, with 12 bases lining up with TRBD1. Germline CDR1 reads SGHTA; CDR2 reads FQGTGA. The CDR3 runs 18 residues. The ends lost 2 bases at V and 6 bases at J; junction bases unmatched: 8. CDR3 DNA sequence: TGTGCCAGCAGCTTACTCCCCGGGACAGGGGGCTTTAATTCACCCCTCCACTTT. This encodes CASSLLPGTGGFNSPLHF.

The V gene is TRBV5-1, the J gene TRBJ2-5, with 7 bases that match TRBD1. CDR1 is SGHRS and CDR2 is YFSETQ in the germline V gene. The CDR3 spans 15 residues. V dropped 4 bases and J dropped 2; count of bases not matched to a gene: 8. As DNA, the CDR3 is TGCGCCAGCAGCAAGCAGAGGGGGCGGCAAGAGACCCAGTACTTC. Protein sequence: CASSKQRGRQETQYF.

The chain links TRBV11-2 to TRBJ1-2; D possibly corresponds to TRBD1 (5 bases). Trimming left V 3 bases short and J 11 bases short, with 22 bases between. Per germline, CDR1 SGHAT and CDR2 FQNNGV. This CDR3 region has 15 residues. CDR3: CASSLEVEGSREYTF. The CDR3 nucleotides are TGTGCCAGCAGCTTGGAGGTGGAGGGGTCGCGGGAGTACACCTTC. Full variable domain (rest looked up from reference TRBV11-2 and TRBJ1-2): EAGVAQSPRYKIIEKRQSVAFWCNPISGHATLYWYQQILGQGPKLLIQFQNNGVVDDSQLPKDRFSAERLKGVDSTLKIQPAKLEDSAVYLCASSLEVEGSREYTFGSGTRLTVV.

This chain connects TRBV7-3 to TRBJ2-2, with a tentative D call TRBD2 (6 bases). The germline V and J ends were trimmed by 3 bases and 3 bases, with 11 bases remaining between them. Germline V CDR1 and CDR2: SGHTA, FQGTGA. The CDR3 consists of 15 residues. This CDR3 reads CASSLEGQYTGELFF. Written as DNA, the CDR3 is TGTGCCAGCAGCTTGGAGGGGCAGTACACCGGGGAGCTGTTTTTT.

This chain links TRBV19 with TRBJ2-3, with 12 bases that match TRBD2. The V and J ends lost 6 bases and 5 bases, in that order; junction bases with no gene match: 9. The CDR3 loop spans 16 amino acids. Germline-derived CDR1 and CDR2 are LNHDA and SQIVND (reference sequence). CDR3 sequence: CASSPLAGGSGDTQYF. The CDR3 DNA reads TGTGCCAGTAGCCCTCTAGCGGGGGGGTCAGGAGATACGCAGTATTTT. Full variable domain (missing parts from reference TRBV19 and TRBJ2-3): DGGITQSPKYLFRKEGQNVTLSCEQNLNHDAMYWYRQDPGQGLRLIYYSQIVNDFQKGDIAEGYSVSREKKESFPLTVTSAQKNPTAFYLCASSPLAGGSGDTQYFGPGTRLTVL.

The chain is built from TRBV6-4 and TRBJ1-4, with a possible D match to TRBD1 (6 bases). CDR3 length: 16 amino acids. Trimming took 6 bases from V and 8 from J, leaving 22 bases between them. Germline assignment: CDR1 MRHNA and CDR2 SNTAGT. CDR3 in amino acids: CASSLFRGPVREKLFF. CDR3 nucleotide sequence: TGTGCCAGCAGCCTCTTCAGGGGACCAGTTAGGGAAAAACTGTTTTTT.

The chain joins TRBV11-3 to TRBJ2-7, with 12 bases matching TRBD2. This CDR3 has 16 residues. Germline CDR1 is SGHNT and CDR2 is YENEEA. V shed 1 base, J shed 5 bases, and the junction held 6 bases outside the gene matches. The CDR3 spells CASSLGGLAGSNEQYF. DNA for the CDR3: TGTGCCAGCAGCTTAGGAGGACTAGCGGGGTCTAACGAGCAGTACTTC.

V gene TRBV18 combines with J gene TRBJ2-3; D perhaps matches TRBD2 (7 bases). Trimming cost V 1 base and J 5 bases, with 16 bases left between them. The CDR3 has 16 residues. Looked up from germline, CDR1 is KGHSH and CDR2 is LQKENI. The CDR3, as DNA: TGTGCCAGCTCACCACTTGGCGGGGGCAGGGGAGATACGCAGTATTTT. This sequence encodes CASSPLGGGRGDTQYF.

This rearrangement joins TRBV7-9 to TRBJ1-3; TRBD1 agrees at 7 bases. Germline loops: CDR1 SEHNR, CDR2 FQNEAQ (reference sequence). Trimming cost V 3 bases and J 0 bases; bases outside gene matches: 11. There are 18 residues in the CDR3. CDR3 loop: CASSLGVGDSNSGNTIYF. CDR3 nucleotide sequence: TGTGCCAGCAGCTTGGGGGTAGGGGACAGCAACTCTGGAAACACCATATATTTT.

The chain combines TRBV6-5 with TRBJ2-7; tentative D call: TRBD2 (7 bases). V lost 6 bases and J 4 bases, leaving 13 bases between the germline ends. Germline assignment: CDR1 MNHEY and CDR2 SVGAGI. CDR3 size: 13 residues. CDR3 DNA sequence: TGTGCCAGCAGAGGGGGGGCCCAATACGAGCAGTACTTC. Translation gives CASRGGAQYEQYF.

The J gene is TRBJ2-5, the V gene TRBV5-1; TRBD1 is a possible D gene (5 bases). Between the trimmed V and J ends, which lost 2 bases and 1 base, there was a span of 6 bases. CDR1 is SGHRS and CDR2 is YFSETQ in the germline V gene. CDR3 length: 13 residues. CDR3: CASSLDSQETQYF. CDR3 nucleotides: TGCGCCAGCAGCTTAGACAGCCAAGAGACCCAGTACTTC. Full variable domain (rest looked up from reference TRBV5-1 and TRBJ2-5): KAGVTQTPRYLIKTRGQQVTLSCSPISGHRSVSWYQQTPGQGLQFLFEYFSETQRNKGNFPGRFSGRQFSNSRSEMNVSTLELGDSALYLCASSLDSQETQYFGPGTRLLVL.

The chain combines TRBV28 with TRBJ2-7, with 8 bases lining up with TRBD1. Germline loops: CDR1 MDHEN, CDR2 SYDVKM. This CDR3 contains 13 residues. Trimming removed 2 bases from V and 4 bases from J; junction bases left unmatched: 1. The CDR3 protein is CASSLDRGYEQYF. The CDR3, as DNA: TGTGCCAGCAGTTTAGACAGGGGTTACGAGCAGTACTTC.

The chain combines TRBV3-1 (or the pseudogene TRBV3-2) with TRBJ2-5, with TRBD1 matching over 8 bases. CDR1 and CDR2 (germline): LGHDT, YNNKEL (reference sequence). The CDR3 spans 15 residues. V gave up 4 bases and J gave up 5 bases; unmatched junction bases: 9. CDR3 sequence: CASSLGQGIRETQYF. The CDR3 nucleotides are TGTGCCAGCAGCCTCGGACAGGGAATAAGGGAGACCCAGTACTTC.

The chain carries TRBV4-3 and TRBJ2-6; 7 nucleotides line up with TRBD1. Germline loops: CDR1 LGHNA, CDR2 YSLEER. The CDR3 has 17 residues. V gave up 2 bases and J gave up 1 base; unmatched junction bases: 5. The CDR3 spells CASSQHLQGSGANVLTF. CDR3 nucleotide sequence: TGCGCCAGCAGCCAACACCTACAGGGGTCTGGGGCCAACGTCCTGACTTTC.

CDR3 coding DNA: TGTGCCACCAGCAGAGATGGCAAAAGGGGAGAAAAACTGTTTTTT. This translates into CATSRDGKRGEKLFF. The V gene is TRBV15, the J gene TRBJ1-4; a weak D match, TRBD1 (5 bases). Germline CDR1 and CDR2: LNHNV and YYDKDF (reference sequence). V was pared by 0 bases and J by 8 bases, with 13 bases between. This CDR3 is 15 amino acids long.

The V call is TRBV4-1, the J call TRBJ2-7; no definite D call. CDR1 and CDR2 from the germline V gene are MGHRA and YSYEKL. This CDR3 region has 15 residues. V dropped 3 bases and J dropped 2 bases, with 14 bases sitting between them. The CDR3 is CASSHPQRGAYEQYF. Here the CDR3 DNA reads TGCGCCAGCAGCCACCCCCAAAGAGGAGCCTACGAGCAGTACTTC.

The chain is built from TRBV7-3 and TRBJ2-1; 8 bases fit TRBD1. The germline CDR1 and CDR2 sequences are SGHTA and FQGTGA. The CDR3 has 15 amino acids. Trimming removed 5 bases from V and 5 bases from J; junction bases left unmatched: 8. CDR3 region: CASSAGTGSHNEQFF. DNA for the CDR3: TGTGCCAGCAGCGCCGGGACAGGCTCTCACAATGAGCAGTTCTTC.

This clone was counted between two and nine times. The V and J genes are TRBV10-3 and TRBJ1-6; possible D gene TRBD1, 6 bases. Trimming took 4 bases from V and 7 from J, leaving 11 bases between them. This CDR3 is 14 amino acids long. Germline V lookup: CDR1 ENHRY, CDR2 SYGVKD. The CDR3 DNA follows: TGTGCCATCAGTGCCCGGACAGAGAATTCACCCCTCCACTTT. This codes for CAISARTENSPLHF.

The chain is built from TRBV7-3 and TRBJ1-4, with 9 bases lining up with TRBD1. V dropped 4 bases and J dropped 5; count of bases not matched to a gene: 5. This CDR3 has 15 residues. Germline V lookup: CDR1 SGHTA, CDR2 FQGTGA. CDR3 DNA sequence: TGTGCCAGCAGCTCGACAGGGGGGGCAAATGAAAAACTGTTTTTT. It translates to CASSSTGGANEKLFF.

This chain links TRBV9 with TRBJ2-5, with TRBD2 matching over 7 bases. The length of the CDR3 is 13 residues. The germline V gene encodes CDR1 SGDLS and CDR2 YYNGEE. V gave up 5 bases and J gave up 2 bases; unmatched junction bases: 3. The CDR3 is CASSQRGQETQYF. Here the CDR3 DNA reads TGTGCCAGCAGTCAGCGGGGACAAGAGACCCAGTACTTC.

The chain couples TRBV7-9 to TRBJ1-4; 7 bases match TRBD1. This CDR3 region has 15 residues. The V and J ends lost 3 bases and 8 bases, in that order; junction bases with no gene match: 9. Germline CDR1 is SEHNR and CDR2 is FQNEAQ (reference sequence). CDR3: CASSFRRQGGEKLFF. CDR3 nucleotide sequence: TGTGCCAGCAGCTTTAGGCGTCAGGGGGGAGAAAAACTGTTTTTT.

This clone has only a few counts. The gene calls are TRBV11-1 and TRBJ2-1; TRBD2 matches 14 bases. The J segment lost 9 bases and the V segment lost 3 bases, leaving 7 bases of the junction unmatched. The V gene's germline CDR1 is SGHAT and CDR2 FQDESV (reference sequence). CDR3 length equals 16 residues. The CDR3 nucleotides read TGTGCCAGCAGCTTGGGACTAGCGGGGGCCGGGGGTGAGCAGTTCTTC. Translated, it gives CASSLGLAGAGGEQFF.

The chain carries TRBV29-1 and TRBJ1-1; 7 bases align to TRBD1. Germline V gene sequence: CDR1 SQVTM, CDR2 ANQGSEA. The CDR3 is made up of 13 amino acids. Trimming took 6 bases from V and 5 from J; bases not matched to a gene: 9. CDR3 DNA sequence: TGCAGCGTGGCGACAGGGTTTTCGACTGAAGCTTTCTTT. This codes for CSVATGFSTEAFF.

CDR3 in amino acids: CASSPGVRGYTF. Here the CDR3 DNA reads TGTGCCAGCAGCCCAGGGGTCCGGGGCTACACCTTC. The V gene is TRBV7-9, the J gene TRBJ1-2; a weak D match, TRBD1 (6 bases). The CDR3 loop spans 12 amino acids. The V end was cut by 5 bases, the J end by 8 bases, with 12 bases between. CDR1 and CDR2 from the germline V gene are SEHNR and FQNEAQ (reference sequence).

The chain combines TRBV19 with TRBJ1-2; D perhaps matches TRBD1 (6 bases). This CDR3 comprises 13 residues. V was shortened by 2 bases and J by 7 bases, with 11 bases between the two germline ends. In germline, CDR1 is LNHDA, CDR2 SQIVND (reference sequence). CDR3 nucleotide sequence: TGTGCCAGTAGTATACAACAGGGTTTTGGCTACACCTTC. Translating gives CASSIQQGFGYTF.

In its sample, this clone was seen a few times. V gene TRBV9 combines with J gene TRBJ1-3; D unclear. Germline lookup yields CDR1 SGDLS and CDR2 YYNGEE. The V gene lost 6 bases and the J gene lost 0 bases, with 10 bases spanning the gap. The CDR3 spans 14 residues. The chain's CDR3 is CASTGRFSGNTIYF. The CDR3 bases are TGTGCCAGCACGGGGAGGTTCTCTGGAAACACCATATATTTT.